This T cell receptor beta chain derives from a study of shared clonotypes between healthy human individuals. Study-wide results and caveats: It was observed that approximately 5% of naive CD4 clonotypes were shared across several donors.

CDR1 and CDR2 (germline): SGHAT, FQDESV (reference sequence). The CDR3 length is 14 residues. V lost 0 bases to trimming and J lost 3 bases, with 5 bases between them. Sequencing was performed with immunoSEQ multiplex PCR; in TCRdb, only in-frame clones are kept and a portion is missing. The table shows a few million clones, with less than 95% occurring only once. A word on this clone: The antigen remains unidentified.

Sequencing was performed on naive CD4+ T cells from PBMCs. The subset was: CD45RA+ positively selected. The receptor was derived from a man between 18 and 35 years old in good health. Some clones in this sample may be carry-over from other donors' samples. The rearrangement uses TRBV11-1 and TRBJ2-2; D is ambiguous. CDR3 protein: CASSLARHTGELFF. The CDR3 bases are TGTGCCAGCAGCTTAGCCCGACACACCGGGGAGCTGTTTTTT.